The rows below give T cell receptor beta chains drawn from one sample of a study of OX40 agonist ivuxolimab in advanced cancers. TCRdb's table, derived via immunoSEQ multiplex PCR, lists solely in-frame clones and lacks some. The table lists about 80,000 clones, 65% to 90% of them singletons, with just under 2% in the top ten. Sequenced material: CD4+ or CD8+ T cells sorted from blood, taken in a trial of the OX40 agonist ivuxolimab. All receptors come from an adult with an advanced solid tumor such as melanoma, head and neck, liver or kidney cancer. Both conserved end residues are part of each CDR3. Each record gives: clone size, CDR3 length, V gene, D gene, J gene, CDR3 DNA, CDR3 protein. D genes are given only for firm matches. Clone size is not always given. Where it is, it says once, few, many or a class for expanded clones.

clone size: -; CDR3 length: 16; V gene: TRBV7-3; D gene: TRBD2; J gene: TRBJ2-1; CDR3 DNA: TGTGCCAGCAGCCCACCGGGACTAGCGGGGGCAAATGAGCAGTTCTTC; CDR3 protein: CASSPPGLAGANEQFF
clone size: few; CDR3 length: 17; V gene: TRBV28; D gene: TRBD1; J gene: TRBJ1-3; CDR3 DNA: TGTGCCAGCAGTCAAGACAAGGGGGCGCGCTCTGGAAACACCATATATTTT; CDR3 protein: CASSQDKGARSGNTIYF
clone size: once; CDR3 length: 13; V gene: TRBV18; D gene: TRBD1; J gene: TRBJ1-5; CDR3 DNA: TGTGCCAGCCGGACAGGGGGCAATCAGCCCCAGCATTTT; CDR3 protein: CASRTGGNQPQHF
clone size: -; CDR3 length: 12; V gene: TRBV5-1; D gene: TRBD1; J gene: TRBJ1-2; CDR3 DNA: TGCGCTTCAAAGGACAGGGTAGATGGCTACACCTTC; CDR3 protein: CASKDRVDGYTF
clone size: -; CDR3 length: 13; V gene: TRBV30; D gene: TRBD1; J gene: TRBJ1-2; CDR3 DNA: TGTGCCTGGAGTCGAGGGACAGGAATTGGCTACACCTTC; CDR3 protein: CAWSRGTGIGYTF
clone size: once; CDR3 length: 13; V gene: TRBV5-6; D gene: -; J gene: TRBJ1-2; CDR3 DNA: TGTGCCAGCAGCGTTGACAGGAGCTATGGCTACACCTTC; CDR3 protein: CASSVDRSYGYTF
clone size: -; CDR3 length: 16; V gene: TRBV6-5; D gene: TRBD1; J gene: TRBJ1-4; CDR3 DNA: TGTGCCAGCAGTTCAATAAAGGGACAGGGGAATGAAAAACTGTTTTTT; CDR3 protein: CASSSIKGQGNEKLFF
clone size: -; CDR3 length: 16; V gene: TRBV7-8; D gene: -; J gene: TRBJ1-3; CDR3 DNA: TGTGCCAGCAGCTTATCGCGGCTCCCCTCTGGAAACACCATATATTTT; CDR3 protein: CASSLSRLPSGNTIYF
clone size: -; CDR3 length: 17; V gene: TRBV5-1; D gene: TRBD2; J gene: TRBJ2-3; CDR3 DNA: TGCGCCAGCAGCTTTCGGCCAGCGGGGGGGCAGGCAGATACGCAGTATTTT; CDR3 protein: CASSFRPAGGQADTQYF
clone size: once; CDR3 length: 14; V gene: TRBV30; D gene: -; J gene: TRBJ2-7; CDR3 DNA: TGTGCCTGGTTGCCCGGCGGAGGGGTATACGAGCAGTACTTC; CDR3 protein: CAWLPGGGVYEQYF
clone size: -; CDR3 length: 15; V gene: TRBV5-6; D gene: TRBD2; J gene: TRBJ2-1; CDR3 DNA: TGTGCCAGCAGCCCCGGGACTAGCGGGGGGGTTGAGCAGTTCTTC; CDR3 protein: CASSPGTSGGVEQFF
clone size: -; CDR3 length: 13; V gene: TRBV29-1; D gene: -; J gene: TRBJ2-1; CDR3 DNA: TGCAGCGCCGACCCCAGGGGTCCCGATGAGCAGTTCTTC; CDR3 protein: CSADPRGPDEQFF
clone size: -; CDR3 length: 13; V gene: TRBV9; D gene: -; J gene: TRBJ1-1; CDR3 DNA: TGTGCCAGCAGCGTACAGGTGAACACTGAAGCTTTCTTT; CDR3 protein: CASSVQVNTEAFF
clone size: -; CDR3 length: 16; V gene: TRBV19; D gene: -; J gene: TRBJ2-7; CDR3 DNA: TGTGCCAGTAGTACGCTTGGGACGAACAGGAACTGGGAGCAGTACTTC; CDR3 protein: CASSTLGTNRNWEQYF
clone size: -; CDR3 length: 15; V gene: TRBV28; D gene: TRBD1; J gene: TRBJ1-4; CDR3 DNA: TGTGCCAGCAGCGATGATGGGACAGGGAACCGAAAACTGTTTTTT; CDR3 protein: CASSDDGTGNRKLFF
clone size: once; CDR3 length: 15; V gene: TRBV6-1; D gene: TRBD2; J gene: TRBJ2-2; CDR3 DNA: TGTGCCAGCAGTACACTAGCGGGGGGGACCGGGGAGCTGTTTTTT; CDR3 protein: CASSTLAGGTGELFF
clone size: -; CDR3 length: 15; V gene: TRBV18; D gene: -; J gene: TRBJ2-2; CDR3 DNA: TGTGCCAGCTCACCACCAGTGGGAAACACCGGGGAGCTGTTTTTT; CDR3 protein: CASSPPVGNTGELFF
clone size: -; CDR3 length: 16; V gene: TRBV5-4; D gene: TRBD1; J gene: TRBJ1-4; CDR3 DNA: TGTGCCAGCAGTCCTGAGGGGGGGACAGTTAATGAAAAACTGTTTTTT; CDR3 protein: CASSPEGGTVNEKLFF
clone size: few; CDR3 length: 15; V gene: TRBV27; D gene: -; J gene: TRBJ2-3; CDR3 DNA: TGTGCCAGCCGGAGGGGGTCCAGGGGCACAGATACGCAGTATTTT; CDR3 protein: CASRRGSRGTDTQYF
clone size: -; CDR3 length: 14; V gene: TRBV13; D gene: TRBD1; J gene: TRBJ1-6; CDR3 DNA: TGTGCCAGCAGCTTAGGGGGGACAGATTCACCCCTCCACTTT; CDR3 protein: CASSLGGTDSPLHF
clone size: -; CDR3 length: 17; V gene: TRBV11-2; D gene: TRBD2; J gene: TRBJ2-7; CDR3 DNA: TGTGCCAGCAGCTTAGTGGGACTAGCGGGGGGGCCCCACGAGCAGTACTTC; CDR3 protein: CASSLVGLAGGPHEQYF
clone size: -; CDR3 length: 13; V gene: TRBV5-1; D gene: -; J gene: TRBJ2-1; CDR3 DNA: TGCGCCAGCAGCTTGGGACAGGTGAATGAGCAGTTCTTC; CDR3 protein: CASSLGQVNEQFF
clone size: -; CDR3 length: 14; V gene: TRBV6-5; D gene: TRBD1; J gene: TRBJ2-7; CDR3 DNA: TGTGCCAGCAGTTACAGGGGGCGCGTTTACGAGCAGTACTTC; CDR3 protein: CASSYRGRVYEQYF